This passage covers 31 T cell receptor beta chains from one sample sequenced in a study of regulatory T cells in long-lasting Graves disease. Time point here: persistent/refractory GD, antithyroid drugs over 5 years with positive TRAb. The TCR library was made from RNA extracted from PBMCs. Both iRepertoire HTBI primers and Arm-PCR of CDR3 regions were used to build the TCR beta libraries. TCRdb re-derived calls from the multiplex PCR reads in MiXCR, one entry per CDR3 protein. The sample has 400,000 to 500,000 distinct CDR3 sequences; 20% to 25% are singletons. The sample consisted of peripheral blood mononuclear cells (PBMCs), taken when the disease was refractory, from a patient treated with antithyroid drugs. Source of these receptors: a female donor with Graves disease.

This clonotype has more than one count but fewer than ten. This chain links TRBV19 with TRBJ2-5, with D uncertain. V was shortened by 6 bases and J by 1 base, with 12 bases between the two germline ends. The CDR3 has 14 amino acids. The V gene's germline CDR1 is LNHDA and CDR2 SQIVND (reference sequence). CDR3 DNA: TGTGCCAGTAGGGCCCCCGGACGCCAAGAGACCCAGTACTTC. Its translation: CASRAPGRQETQYF.

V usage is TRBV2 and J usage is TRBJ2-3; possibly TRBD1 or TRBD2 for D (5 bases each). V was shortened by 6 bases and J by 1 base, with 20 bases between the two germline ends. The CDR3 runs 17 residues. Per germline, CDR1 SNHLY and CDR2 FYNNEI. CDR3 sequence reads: CASSLEDGGTGTDTQYF. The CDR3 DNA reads TGTGCCAGCAGCCTCGAGGATGGGGGAACGGGCACAGATACGCAGTATTTT.

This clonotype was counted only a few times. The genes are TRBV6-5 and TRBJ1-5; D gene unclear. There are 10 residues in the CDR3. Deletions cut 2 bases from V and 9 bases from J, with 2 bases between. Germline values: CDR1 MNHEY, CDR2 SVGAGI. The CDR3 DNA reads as TGTGCCAGCAGTTACGGGCCCCAGCATTTT. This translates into CASSYGPQHF.

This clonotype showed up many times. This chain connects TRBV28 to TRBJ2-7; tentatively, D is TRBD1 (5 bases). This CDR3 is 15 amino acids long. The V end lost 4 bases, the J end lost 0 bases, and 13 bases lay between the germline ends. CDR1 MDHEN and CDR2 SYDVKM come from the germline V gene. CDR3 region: CASSYRLTASYEQYF. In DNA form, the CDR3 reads TGTGCCAGCAGTTACCGACTGACAGCCTCCTACGAGCAGTACTTC.

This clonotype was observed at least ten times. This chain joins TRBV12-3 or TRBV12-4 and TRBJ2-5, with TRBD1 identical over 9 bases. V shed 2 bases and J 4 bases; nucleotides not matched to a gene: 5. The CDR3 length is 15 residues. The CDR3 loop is CASSLLGQGVETQYF. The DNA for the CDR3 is TGTGCCAGCAGTTTACTGGGACAGGGCGTAGAGACCCAGTACTTC.

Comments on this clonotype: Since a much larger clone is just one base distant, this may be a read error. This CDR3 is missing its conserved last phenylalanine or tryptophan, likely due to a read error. The CDR3 is CASSRSSAEAFL. The CDR3 DNA reads TGTGCCAGCAGCCGATCGTCGGCTGAAGCTTTCCTT. J is TRBJ1-1 and V is TRBV3-1; D is uncertain. The ends were cut back, 4 bases at V and 6 bases at J, with 9 bases in the middle. This CDR3 is 12 amino acids long. In germline, CDR1 is LGHDT, CDR2 YNNKEL (reference sequence).

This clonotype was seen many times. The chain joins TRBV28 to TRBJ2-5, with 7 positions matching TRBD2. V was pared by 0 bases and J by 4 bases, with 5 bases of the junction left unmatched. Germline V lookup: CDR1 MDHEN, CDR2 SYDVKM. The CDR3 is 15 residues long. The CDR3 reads CASSLWGRARETQYF. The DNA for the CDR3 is TGTGCCAGCAGTTTATGGGGGAGGGCTAGAGAGACCCAGTACTTC.

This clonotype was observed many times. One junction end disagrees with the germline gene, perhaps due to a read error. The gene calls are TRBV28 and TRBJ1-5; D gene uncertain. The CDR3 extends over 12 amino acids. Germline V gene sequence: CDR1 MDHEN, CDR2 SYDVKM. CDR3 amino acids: CASSLWPQPQHF. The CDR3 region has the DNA TGTGCCAGCAGCTTATGGCCTCAGCCCCAGCATTTT.

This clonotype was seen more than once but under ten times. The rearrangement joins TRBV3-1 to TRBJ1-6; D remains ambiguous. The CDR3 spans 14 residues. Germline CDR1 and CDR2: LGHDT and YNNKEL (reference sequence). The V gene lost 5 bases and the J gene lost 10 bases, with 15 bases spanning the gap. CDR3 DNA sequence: TGTGCCAGCAGCTCCCCCGAGCGGGCCTCACCCCTCCACTTT. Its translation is CASSSPERASPLHF.

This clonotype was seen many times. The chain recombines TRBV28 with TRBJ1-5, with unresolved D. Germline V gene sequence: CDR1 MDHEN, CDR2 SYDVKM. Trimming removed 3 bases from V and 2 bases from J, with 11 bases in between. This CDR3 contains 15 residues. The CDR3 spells CASSFPDTGNQPQHF. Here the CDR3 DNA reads TGTGCCAGCAGTTTCCCCGACACCGGCAATCAGCCCCAGCATTTT.

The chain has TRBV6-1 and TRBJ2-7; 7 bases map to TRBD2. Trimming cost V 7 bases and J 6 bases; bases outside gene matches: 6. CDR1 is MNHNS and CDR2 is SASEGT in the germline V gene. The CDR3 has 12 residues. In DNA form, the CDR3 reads TGTGCCAGCACTACTCCGGGGGGCGAGCAGTACTTC. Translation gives CASTTPGGEQYF.

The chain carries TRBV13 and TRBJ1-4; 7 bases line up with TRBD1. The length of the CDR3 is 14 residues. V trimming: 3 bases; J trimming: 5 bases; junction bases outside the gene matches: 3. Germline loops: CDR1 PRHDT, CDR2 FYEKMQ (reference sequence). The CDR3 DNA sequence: TGTGCCAGCAGCTTGTCGACAGGGAATGAAAAACTGTTTTTT. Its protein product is CASSLSTGNEKLFF.

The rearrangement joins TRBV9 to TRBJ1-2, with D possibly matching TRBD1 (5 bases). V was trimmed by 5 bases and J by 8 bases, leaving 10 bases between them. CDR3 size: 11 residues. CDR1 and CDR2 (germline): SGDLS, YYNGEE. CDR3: CASRPGGGYTF. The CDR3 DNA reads TGTGCCAGCAGGCCTGGGGGGGGCTACACCTTC.

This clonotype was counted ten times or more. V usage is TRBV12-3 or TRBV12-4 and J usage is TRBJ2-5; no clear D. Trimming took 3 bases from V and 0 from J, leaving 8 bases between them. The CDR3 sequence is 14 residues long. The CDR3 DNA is TGTGCCAGCAGTTTTCAAGGCAACCAAGAGACCCAGTACTTC. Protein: CASSFQGNQETQYF.

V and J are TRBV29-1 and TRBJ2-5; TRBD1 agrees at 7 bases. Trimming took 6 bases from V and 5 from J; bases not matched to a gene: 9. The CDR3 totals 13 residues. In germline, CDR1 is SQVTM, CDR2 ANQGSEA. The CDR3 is CSVLGQIGETQYF. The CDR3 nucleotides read TGCAGCGTACTGGGACAGATAGGGGAGACCCAGTACTTC.

The chain's CDR3 is CASSLTGTVIEAFF. Here the CDR3 DNA reads TGTGCCAGCAGCCTCACCGGGACAGTCATTGAAGCTTTCTTT. This chain joins TRBV5-6 and TRBJ1-1; 7 bases are shared with TRBD1. The germline CDR1 and CDR2 sequences are SGHDT and YYEEEE. The length of the CDR3 is 14 residues. V was pared by 4 bases and J by 7 bases, with 10 bases of the junction left unmatched.

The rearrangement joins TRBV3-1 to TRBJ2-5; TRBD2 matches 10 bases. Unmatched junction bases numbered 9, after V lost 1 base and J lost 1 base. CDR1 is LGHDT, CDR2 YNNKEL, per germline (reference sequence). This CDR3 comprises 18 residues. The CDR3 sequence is CASSQGGLAKPLQETQYF. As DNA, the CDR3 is TGTGCCAGCAGCCAAGGGGGACTAGCGAAACCCCTCCAAGAGACCCAGTACTTC.

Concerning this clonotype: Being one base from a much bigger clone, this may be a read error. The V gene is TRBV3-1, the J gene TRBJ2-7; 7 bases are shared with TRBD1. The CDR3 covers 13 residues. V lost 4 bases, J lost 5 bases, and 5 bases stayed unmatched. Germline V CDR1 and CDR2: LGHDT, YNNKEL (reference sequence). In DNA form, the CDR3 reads TGTGCCAGCAGCCTACCCGGACAGGACGAGCAGTACTTC. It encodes CASSLPGQDEQYF.

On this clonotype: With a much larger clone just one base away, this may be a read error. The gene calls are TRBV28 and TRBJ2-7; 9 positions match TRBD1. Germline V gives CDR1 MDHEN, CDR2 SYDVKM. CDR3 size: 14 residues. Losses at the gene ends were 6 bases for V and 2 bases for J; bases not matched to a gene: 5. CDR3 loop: CASRTGQGPYEQYF. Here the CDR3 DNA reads TGTGCCAGCAGAACGGGACAGGGCCCCTACGAGCAGTACTTC.

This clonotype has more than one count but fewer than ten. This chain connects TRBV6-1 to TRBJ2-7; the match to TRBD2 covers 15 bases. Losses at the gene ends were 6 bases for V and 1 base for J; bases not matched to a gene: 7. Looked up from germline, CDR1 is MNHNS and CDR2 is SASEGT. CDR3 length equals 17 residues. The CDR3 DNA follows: TGTGCCAGCAGCCTTATGGGACTAGCGGGAGGTTCCTACGAGCAGTACTTC. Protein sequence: CASSLMGLAGGSYEQYF.

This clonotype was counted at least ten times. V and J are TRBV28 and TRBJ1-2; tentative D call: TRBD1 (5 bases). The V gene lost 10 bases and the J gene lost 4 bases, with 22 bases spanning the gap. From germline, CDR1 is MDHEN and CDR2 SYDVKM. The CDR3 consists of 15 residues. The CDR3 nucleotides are TGTGCCACCTGGGACCGCCTTATTGGGTTCTATGGCTACACCTTC. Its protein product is CATWDRLIGFYGYTF.

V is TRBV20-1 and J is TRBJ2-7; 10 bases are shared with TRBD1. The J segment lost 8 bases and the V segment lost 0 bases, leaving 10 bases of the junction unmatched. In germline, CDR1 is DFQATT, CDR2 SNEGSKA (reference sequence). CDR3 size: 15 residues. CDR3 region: CSARESETGGPKQYF. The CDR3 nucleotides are TGCAGTGCTAGAGAGAGCGAGACAGGGGGCCCCAAGCAGTACTTC.

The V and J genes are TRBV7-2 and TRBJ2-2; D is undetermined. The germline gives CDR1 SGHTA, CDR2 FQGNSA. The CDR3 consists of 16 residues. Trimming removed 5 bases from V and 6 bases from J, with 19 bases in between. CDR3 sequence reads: CASSPIASNTPGELFF. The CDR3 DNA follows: TGTGCCAGCAGCCCAATCGCCTCGAATACCCCCGGGGAGCTGTTTTTT.

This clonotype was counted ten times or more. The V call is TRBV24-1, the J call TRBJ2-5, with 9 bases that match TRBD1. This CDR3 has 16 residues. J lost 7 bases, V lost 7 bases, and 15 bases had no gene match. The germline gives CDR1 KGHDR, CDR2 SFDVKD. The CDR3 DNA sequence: TGTGCCACCAGCACTACCGGGACAGGGACTTCTATGACCCAGTACTTC. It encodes CATSTTGTGTSMTQYF.

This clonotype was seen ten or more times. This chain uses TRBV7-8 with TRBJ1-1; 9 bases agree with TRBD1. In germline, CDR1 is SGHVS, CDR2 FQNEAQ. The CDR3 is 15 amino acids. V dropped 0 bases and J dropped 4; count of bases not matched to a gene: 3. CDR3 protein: CASSLAGTGPTEAFF. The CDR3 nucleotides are TGTGCCAGCAGCTTAGCCGGGACAGGGCCCACTGAAGCTTTCTTT.

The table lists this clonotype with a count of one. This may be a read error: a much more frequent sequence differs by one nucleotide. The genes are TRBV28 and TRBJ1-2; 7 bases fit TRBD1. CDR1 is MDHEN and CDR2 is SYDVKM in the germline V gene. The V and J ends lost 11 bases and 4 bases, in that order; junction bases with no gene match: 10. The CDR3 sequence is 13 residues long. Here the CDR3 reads CAATLGQSYGYTF. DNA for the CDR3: TGTGCCGCCACTCTGGGACAGTCCTATGGCTACACCTTC.

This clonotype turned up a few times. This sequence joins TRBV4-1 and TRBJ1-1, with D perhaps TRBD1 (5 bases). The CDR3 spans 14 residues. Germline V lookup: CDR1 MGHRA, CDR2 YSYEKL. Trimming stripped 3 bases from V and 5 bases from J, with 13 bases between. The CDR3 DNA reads TGCGCCAGCAGCCAGCGGGTGGGGGGGACTGAAGCTTTCTTT. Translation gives CASSQRVGGTEAFF.

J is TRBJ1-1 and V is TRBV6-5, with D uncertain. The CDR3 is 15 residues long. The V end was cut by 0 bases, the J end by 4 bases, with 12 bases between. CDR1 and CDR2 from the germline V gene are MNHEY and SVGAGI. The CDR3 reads CASSYSIKSPTEAFF. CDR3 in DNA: TGTGCCAGCAGTTACTCGATAAAAAGCCCCACTGAAGCTTTCTTT.

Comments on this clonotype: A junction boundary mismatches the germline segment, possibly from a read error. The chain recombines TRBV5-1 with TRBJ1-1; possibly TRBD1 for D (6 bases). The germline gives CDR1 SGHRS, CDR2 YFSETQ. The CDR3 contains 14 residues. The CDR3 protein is CASSGKAGATEALF. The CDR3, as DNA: TGCGCCAGCAGCGGAAAGGCGGGGGCCACTGAAGCTCTCTTT.

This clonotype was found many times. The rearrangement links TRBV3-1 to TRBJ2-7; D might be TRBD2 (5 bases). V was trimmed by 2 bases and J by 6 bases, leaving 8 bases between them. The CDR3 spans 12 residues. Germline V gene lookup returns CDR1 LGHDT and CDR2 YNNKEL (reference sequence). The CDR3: CASSQTRGEQYF. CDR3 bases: TGTGCCAGCAGCCAAACCCGGGGCGAGCAGTACTTC.

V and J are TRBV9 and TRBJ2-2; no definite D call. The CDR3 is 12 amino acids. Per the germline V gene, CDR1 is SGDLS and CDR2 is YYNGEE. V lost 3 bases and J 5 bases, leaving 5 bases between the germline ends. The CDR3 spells CASSGSTGELFF. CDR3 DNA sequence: TGTGCCAGCAGCGGAAGTACCGGGGAGCTGTTTTTT. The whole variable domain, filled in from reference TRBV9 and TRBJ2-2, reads DSGVTQTPKHLITATGQRVTLRCSPRSGDLSVYWYQQSLDQGLQFLIQYYNGEERAKGNILERFSAQQFPDLHSELNLSSLELGDSALYFCASSGSTGELFFGEGSRLTVL.